These 19 T cell receptor beta chains originate from one sample sequenced in a study of T cell responses to AZD1222 COVID-19 vaccine. Method: immunoSEQ multiplex PCR; TCRdb's copy keeps in-frame clones and lacks some. Among 90,000 to 120,000 clones listed, 70% to 90% were seen once. Sequences were derived from peripheral blood, sampled on day 0 of AZD1222 vaccination. The receptors were sampled from an adult in good health.

The J gene is TRBJ2-7, the V gene TRBV5-6; D gene uncertain. V lost 0 bases and J lost 0, with 7 bases in between. Germline V gene data show CDR1 as SGHDT and CDR2 as YYEEEE. The CDR3 extends over 14 amino acids. The CDR3 region is CASSLDRVSYEQYF. The CDR3 region has the DNA TGTGCCAGCAGCTTGGACCGAGTCTCCTACGAGCAGTACTTC.

This chain connects TRBV9 to TRBJ1-5; 7 bases align to TRBD1. CDR3 size: 14 residues. From germline, CDR1 is SGDLS and CDR2 YYNGEE. J gave up 7 bases and V 3 bases, and 7 bases lay outside the gene matches. The CDR3 bases are TGTGCCAGCAGCGCCCAAGAGGGGGCGCAGCCCCAGCATTTT. This gives the protein CASSAQEGAQPQHF.

This clone was seen a handful of times. This chain links TRBV4-1 with TRBJ1-3; D unresolved. The CDR3 is made up of 16 amino acids. V was pared by 0 bases and J by 0 bases, with 9 bases between. Germline CDR1 is MGHRA and CDR2 is YSYEKL. As DNA, the CDR3 is TGCGCCAGCAGCCAAGATCGGGCAGTCTCTGGAAACACCATATATTTT. The encoded protein is CASSQDRAVSGNTIYF.

This rearrangement joins TRBV7-9 to TRBJ2-3; 7 bases fit TRBD1. Germline V gene data show CDR1 as SEHNR and CDR2 as FQNEAQ (reference sequence). Unmatched junction bases numbered 10, after V lost 4 bases and J lost 0 bases. This CDR3 has 17 residues. CDR3 sequence (DNA): TGTGCCAGCAGCTATAGACAGGGCGGACCTAGCACAGATACGCAGTATTTT. It specifies CASSYRQGGPSTDTQYF.

The gene calls are TRBV7-2 and TRBJ1-4; D might be TRBD1 (5 bases). Germline CDR1 is SGHTA and CDR2 is FQGNSA. This CDR3 is built from 15 residues. Trimming cost V 3 bases and J 3 bases, with 11 bases left between them. CDR3 nucleotides: TGTGCCAGCAGCTTGGGTGGCAGGGCTAATGAAAAACTGTTTTTT. As protein: CASSLGGRANEKLFF.

Only one count was recorded for this clone. The genes are TRBV4-1 and TRBJ2-1; no reliable D call. Germline assignment: CDR1 MGHRA and CDR2 YSYEKL. Trimming took off 4 bases at V and 11 bases at J, with 12 bases between the two ends. This CDR3 spans 12 amino acids. Here the CDR3 reads CASSPPLGQQFF. The CDR3 DNA reads as TGCGCCAGCAGCCCCCCCCTAGGACAGCAGTTCTTC.

The rearrangement uses TRBV9 and TRBJ1-3, with 8 bases that match TRBD1. The CDR3 has 16 amino acids. Losses at the gene ends were 0 bases for V and 2 bases for J; bases not matched to a gene: 4. Per the germline V gene, CDR1 is SGDLS and CDR2 is YYNGEE. CDR3 amino acids: CASSVGQGAPGNTIYF. The CDR3 DNA follows: TGTGCCAGCAGCGTAGGGCAGGGGGCGCCTGGAAACACCATATATTTT.

CDR3 DNA: TGCAGCGACACCGGGACTAGCGGATACAATGAGCAGTTCTTC. Encoded protein: CSDTGTSGYNEQFF. The V gene is TRBV29-1, the J gene TRBJ2-1; 11 bases are a match to TRBD2. V trimming: 7 bases; J trimming: 4 bases; junction bases outside the gene matches: 6. Germline V CDR1 and CDR2: SQVTM, ANQGSEA. This CDR3 has 14 residues.

This clone was recorded only once. V gene TRBV30 combines with J gene TRBJ2-7, with 10 bases that match TRBD1. Germline loops: CDR1 GTSNPN, CDR2 SVGIG (reference sequence). The CDR3 totals 13 residues. V gave up 1 base and J gave up 6 bases; unmatched junction bases: 3. CDR3 protein: CAWSGQGAAEQYF. In DNA, the CDR3 is TGTGCCTGGAGTGGACAGGGGGCGGCCGAGCAGTACTTC. The full variable domain, with the rest looked up from reference TRBV30 and TRBJ2-7, is SQTIHQWPATLVQPVGSPLSLECTVEGTSNPNLYWYRQAAGRGLQLLFYSVGIGQISSEVPQNLSASRPQDRQFILSSKKLLLSDSGFYLCAWSGQGAAEQYFGPGTRLTVT.

This clone was observed a few times. This rearrangement joins TRBV5-5 to TRBJ2-7; 14 positions agree with TRBD2. This CDR3 has 15 residues. V shed 3 bases and J 3 bases; nucleotides not matched to a gene: 2. Germline V gene sequence: CDR1 SGHKS, CDR2 YYEKEE (reference sequence). CDR3 region: CASSSGTSGGYEQYF. The CDR3 DNA sequence: TGTGCCAGCAGCTCTGGGACTAGCGGGGGCTACGAGCAGTACTTC.

The genes are TRBV30 and TRBJ1-5; possibly TRBD1 for D (6 bases). Germline values: CDR1 GTSNPN, CDR2 SVGIG (reference sequence). The CDR3 covers 13 residues. With 2 bases removed from V and 5 bases from J, the gap between germline ends came to 10 bases. CDR3 nucleotide sequence: TGTGCCTGGAGTAGTAGGGGGGATCAGCCCCAGCATTTT. Residues: CAWSSRGDQPQHF.

V usage is TRBV28 and J usage is TRBJ1-2, with D unresolved. CDR1 and CDR2 from the germline V gene are MDHEN and SYDVKM. The CDR3 consists of 14 residues. The ends were cut back, 3 bases at V and 4 bases at J, with 12 bases in the middle. CDR3 sequence: CASSFEGLTYGYTF. The CDR3 bases are TGTGCCAGCAGTTTTGAAGGTTTGACCTATGGCTACACCTTC.

V and J are TRBV6-6 and TRBJ1-6; possible D gene TRBD1, 5 bases. The germline CDR1 and CDR2 sequences are MNHNY and SVGAGI (reference sequence). The CDR3 consists of 13 residues. Trimming cost V 5 bases and J 8 bases, with 10 bases left between them. CDR3 residues: CASSRGPDSPLHF. CDR3 coding DNA: TGTGCCAGCAGTAGGGGTCCCGATTCACCCCTCCACTTT.

The chain is built from TRBV9 and TRBJ2-3; D unclear. Per germline, CDR1 SGDLS and CDR2 YYNGEE. The ends were cut back, 0 bases at V and 0 bases at J, with 11 bases in the middle. The CDR3 has 16 amino acids. CDR3 residues: CASSVVGETSTDTQYF. CDR3 bases: TGTGCCAGCAGCGTAGTTGGGGAAACTAGCACAGATACGCAGTATTTT.

The chain recombines TRBV19 with TRBJ1-3; D is unclear. This CDR3 spans 16 amino acids. CDR1 LNHDA and CDR2 SQIVND come from the germline V gene (reference sequence). V was pared by 4 bases and J by 2 bases, with 15 bases between. The CDR3 region is CASSTSETVTGNTIYF. The DNA of the CDR3 is TGTGCCAGTAGTACGTCAGAGACTGTTACTGGAAACACCATATATTTT.

The rearrangement joins TRBV7-9 to TRBJ1-2, with TRBD1 matching over 9 bases. CDR1 is SEHNR, CDR2 FQNEAQ, per germline (reference sequence). The CDR3 has 15 residues. Trimming at V came to 1 base and at J to 3 bases, leaving 3 bases not matched to a gene. CDR3 in amino acids: CASSLVTGGDYGYTF. The CDR3 bases are TGTGCCAGCAGCTTAGTTACAGGGGGCGACTATGGCTACACCTTC.

This sequence joins TRBV10-3 and TRBJ1-4; 9 positions agree with TRBD1. J gave up 7 bases and V 3 bases, and 9 bases lay outside the gene matches. From germline, CDR1 is ENHRY and CDR2 SYGVKD. CDR3 length: 16 residues. The CDR3, as DNA: TGTGCCATCAGTGAAGCAAGACAGGGGGGAGGTGAAAAACTGTTTTTT. Its protein is CAISEARQGGGEKLFF.

The chain has TRBV6-5 and TRBJ1-5, with D maybe TRBD1 (5 bases). Trimming removed 6 bases at V and 4 bases at J, with 13 bases between. The CDR3 is 14 amino acids. The V gene's germline CDR1 is MNHEY and CDR2 SVGAGI. This CDR3 reads CASSRQLSNQPQHF. The CDR3 DNA sequence: TGTGCCAGCAGCCGACAGCTTTCAAATCAGCCCCAGCATTTT.

The genes are TRBV7-2 and TRBJ2-3, with D tentatively TRBD2 (5 bases). V was pared by 5 bases and J by 6 bases, with 18 bases between. The CDR3 is 15 residues long. CDR1 and CDR2 (germline): SGHTA, FQGNSA. This CDR3 reads CASSPTRLAADTQYF. As DNA, the CDR3 is TGTGCCAGCAGCCCTACCCGGCTAGCCGCCGATACGCAGTATTTT. Supplemented by reference TRBV7-2 and TRBJ2-3, the full variable domain reads GAGVSQSPSNKVTEKGKDVELRCDPISGHTALYWYRQSLGQGLEFLIYFQGNSAPDKSGLPSDRFSAERTGGSVSTLTIQRTQQEDSAVYLCASSPTRLAADTQYFGPGTRLTVL.